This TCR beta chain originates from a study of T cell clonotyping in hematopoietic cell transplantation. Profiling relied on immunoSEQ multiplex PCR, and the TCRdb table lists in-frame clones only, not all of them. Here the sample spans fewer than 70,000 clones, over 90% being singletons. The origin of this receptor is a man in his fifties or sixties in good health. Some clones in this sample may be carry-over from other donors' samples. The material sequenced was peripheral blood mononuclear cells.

The CDR3 here is CASSLSSGGREQYF. The CDR3 DNA sequence: TGTGCCAGCAGCTTGTCCTCCGGGGGGCGCGAGCAGTACTTC. The chain has TRBV7-2 and TRBJ2-7; D possibly corresponds to TRBD2 (7 bases). Germline V gene lookup returns CDR1 SGHTA and CDR2 FQGNSA. This CDR3 region has 14 residues. V was trimmed by 3 bases and J by 6 bases, leaving 15 bases between them.